This T cell receptor beta chain is from a study of Ad26.COV2.S vaccination and SARS-CoV-2 variants. The CDR3 spans 14 residues. Germline V gives CDR1 SEHNR, CDR2 FQNEAQ (reference sequence). Trimming pared 3 bases from V and 4 bases from J, leaving 12 bases between. Measured with immunoSEQ multiplex PCR; TCRdb has only the in-frame clones, and not every one. The table includes 450,000 to 550,000 clones, roughly nine tenths detected once. Indicated treatment: 19 received Ad26.COV2.S at low or high dose, single or two shots; several received placebo; per-sample allocation not given. The study sampled participants on day 63 after the first vaccine or placebo injection.

This receptor was taken from a person aged 18-60 years who received the Ad26.COV2.S COVID-19 vaccine or a placebo. This chain connects TRBV7-9 to TRBJ1-2, with a possible D match to TRBD1 (5 bases). This sample comprised peripheral blood, obtained in a trial of Ad26.COV2.S vaccine versus placebo. In DNA form, the CDR3 reads TGTGCCAGCAGCTTCGAGACAGACCTCTATGGCTACACCTTC. It specifies CASSFETDLYGYTF.